A selection of T cell receptor beta chains follows, all from one sample in a study of blood T cell repertoires in COVID-19. Only in-frame clones appear in the TCRdb table, and some are missing; sequencing was by immunoSEQ multiplex PCR. In the table there are fewer than 65,000 clones, approximately 86% of which are singletons. Sequencing was done on a sample of peripheral blood. These receptors were taken from a man in his 60s with acute or convalescent COVID-19. Both conserved end residues are part of each CDR3. Fields, in order: J gene, CDR3 length, V gene, clone size, D gene, CDR3 DNA, CDR3 protein. The D gene is left open where the match is weak. Clone size appears in some rows only: once, few, many, or a class for an expanded clone.

TRBJ2-5,14,TRBV2,.,.,TGTGCCAGCAGTGAAGCGGTCTATACGGAGACCCAGTACTTC,CASSEAVYTETQYF
TRBJ2-2,14,TRBV5-6,.,.,TGTGCCAGCAGCTTGGGGCTCTACACCGGGGAGCTGTTTTTT,CASSLGLYTGELFF
TRBJ1-1,11,TRBV6-5,.,.,TGTGCCAGCAGTTACCGGGGTTCAGCTTTCTTT,CASSYRGSAFF
TRBJ2-1,14,TRBV7-3,.,TRBD2,TGTGCCAGCAGCTTGCGGGGGTCCTACAATGAGCAGTTCTTC,CASSLRGSYNEQFF
TRBJ1-3,13,TRBV10-3,once,.,TGTGCCGCCACAGGGATAGATGGAAACACCATATATTTT,CAATGIDGNTIYF
TRBJ2-3,16,TRBV3-1/TRBV3-2,once,TRBD2,TGTGCCAGCAGCCCACGGCGGACTAGCGGCACAGATACGCAGTATTTT,CASSPRRTSGTDTQYF
TRBJ1-3,16,TRBV28,few,.,TGTGCCAGCAGCCTACTCGGACAACGCTCTGGAAACACCATATATTTT,CASSLLGQRSGNTIYF
TRBJ1-1,16,TRBV5-1,once,TRBD1,TGCGCCAGCAGCTTGAAAACGGGACAGCCGAACACTGAAGCTTTCTTT,CASSLKTGQPNTEAFF
TRBJ1-5,13,TRBV11-3,.,.,TGTGCCAGCAGCCCGTCCCCGGGGCAGCCCCAGCATTTT,CASSPSPGQPQHF
TRBJ2-1,13,TRBV4-3,once,TRBD1,TGCGCCAGCAGCCAAGACGGGACAGGGGTTTGGTTCTTC,CASSQDGTGVWFF
TRBJ1-2,15,TRBV7-3,.,.,TGTGCCAGCAGCTGGGGCGGGAGGACGGGCTATGGCTACACCTTC,CASSWGGRTGYGYTF
TRBJ1-6,17,TRBV4-2,.,TRBD1,TGTGCCAGCAGCCAGCTAGGACAGGGGGCTCGGAATTCACCCCTCCACTTT,CASSQLGQGARNSPLHF
TRBJ1-1,13,TRBV12-3/TRBV12-4,.,.,TGTGCCAGCACCGGACAGATGAACACTGAAGCTTTCTTT,CASTGQMNTEAFF
TRBJ2-3,17,TRBV5-1,.,TRBD2,TGCGCCAGCAGCTTGTCCCTAGCGGGAAGGGGGACAGATACGCAGTATTTT,CASSLSLAGRGTDTQYF
TRBJ2-7,13,TRBV12-3/TRBV12-4,.,.,TGTGCCAGCAGTCGTGGACAGATTTACGAGCAGTACTTC,CASSRGQIYEQYF
TRBJ2-7,15,TRBV19,.,TRBD1,TGTGCCAGTAGTAAGTTGGCAGGGGGTAATTCTGCGCAGTACTTC,CASSKLAGGNSAQYF
TRBJ2-1,16,TRBV11-2,.,.,TGTGCCAGCAGTGGGGGACGGGGGAGCTCCTACAATGAGCAGTTCTTC,CASSGGRGSSYNEQFF
TRBJ2-7,13,TRBV10-3,.,.,TGTGCCATCAGTGTAACAGGGTACTACGAGCAGTACTTC,CAISVTGYYEQYF